What follows are 9 T cell receptor beta chains derived from one specimen sequenced in a study of cytomegalovirus exposure and HLA in healthy donors. The PCR had 60 Vbeta and 13 Jbeta primers. The method was immunoSEQ multiplex PCR; TCRdb's version includes in-frame clones alone and lacks a portion of them. The sample lists 150,000 to 200,000 clones; roughly 85% were seen once. The sample consisted of PBMCs. The receptors here all came from a woman aged 25 to 39 in good health and CMV-seropositive.

J is TRBJ2-1 and V is TRBV10-3; TRBD2 matches 8 bases. V shed 3 bases, J shed 7 bases, and the junction held 5 bases outside the gene matches. CDR3 length equals 14 residues. The germline V gene encodes CDR1 ENHRY and CDR2 SYGVKD. The DNA for the CDR3 is TGTGCCATCAGTGAACGGACTAGCAGGAATGAGCAGTTCTTC. This translates into CAISERTSRNEQFF.

CDR3: CASTEMDSTGELFF. As DNA, the CDR3 is TGTGCCAGCACCGAAATGGACTCCACCGGGGAGCTGTTTTTT. The chain joins TRBV6-5 to TRBJ2-2, with a possible D match to TRBD2 (5 bases). Germline V gene data show CDR1 as MNHEY and CDR2 as SVGAGI. V shed 7 bases and J shed 4 bases, with 13 bases lying between them. This CDR3 comprises 14 residues.

V and J are TRBV5-5 and TRBJ2-2, with 10 nucleotides matching TRBD1. This CDR3 has 14 residues. J lost 6 bases, V lost 4 bases, and 3 bases had no gene match. From germline, CDR1 is SGHKS and CDR2 YYEKEE (reference sequence). The CDR3 region is CASSLGQGAGELFF. The DNA for the CDR3 is TGTGCCAGCAGCCTCGGACAGGGGGCCGGGGAGCTGTTTTTT.

This clone has just one count. The chain has TRBV19 and TRBJ2-3, with D possibly TRBD2 on 5 matching bases. V lost 8 bases and J lost 6, with 9 bases in between. The CDR3 runs to 11 residues. Germline V gives CDR1 LNHDA, CDR2 SQIVND (reference sequence). The CDR3 sequence: CASQTGDTQYF. The CDR3 DNA sequence: TGTGCCAGTCAGACGGGGGATACGCAGTATTTT. The full variable domain, in which reference TRBV19 and TRBJ2-3 provide the parts outside the CDR3, is DGGITQSPKYLFRKEGQNVTLSCEQNLNHDAMYWYRQDPGQGLRLIYYSQIVNDFQKGDIAEGYSVSREKKESFPLTVTSAQKNPTAFYLCASQTGDTQYFGPGTRLTVL.

The V call is TRBV19, the J call TRBJ1-1; D not resolved. Germline V CDR1 and CDR2: LNHDA, SQIVND (reference sequence). The CDR3 totals 15 residues. V was clipped by 1 base and J by 0 bases, with 9 bases between them. The CDR3 nucleotides are TGTGCCAGTAGTATAGTCAGAATCCTGAACACTGAAGCTTTCTTT. Translation gives CASSIVRILNTEAFF.

This clone is a singleton in its sample. J is TRBJ1-6 and V is TRBV20-1; D is unclear. The CDR3 totals 9 residues. V was cut by 6 bases and J by 8 bases, with 2 bases left in between. The germline gives CDR1 DFQATT, CDR2 SNEGSKA (reference sequence). DNA of the CDR3: TGCAGTGCCGATTCACCCCTCCACTTT. Amino acid sequence: CSADSPLHF.

The rearrangement links TRBV5-4 to TRBJ1-3; maybe TRBD1 (6 bases). The CDR3 loop spans 20 amino acids. Trimming stripped 3 bases from V and 0 bases from J, with 25 bases between. Per germline, CDR1 SGHNT and CDR2 YYREEE (reference sequence). CDR3 region: CASSYRASGLRGGSGNTIYF. CDR3 in DNA: TGTGCCAGCAGCTACCGGGCCTCAGGGCTTCGAGGGGGCTCTGGAAACACCATATATTTT. The entire variable domain, with the rest obtained from reference TRBV5-4 and TRBJ1-3, is as follows: ETGVTQSPTHLIKTRGQQVTLRCSSQSGHNTVSWYQQALGQGPQFIFQYYREEENGRGNFPPRFSGLQFPNYSSELNVNALELDDSALYLCASSYRASGLRGGSGNTIYFGEGSWLTVV.

The CDR3 spells CASSYLGGAGGYTF. Written as DNA, the CDR3 is TGTGCCAGCAGTTACCTAGGGGGCGCGGGTGGCTACACCTTC. The chain combines TRBV6-5 with TRBJ1-2; 7 positions match TRBD1. Germline V gene sequence: CDR1 MNHEY, CDR2 SVGAGI. The CDR3 has 14 residues. V was pared by 2 bases and J by 7 bases, with 7 bases of the junction left unmatched.

This rearrangement joins TRBV6-5 to TRBJ1-6; no firm D call. The CDR3 spans 9 residues. The V and J ends lost 11 bases and 8 bases respectively, with 4 bases between them. Germline V gene sequence: CDR1 MNHEY, CDR2 SVGAGI. This CDR3 reads CARDSPLHF. For the CDR3, the DNA is TGTGCCCGAGATTCACCCCTCCACTTT.